The 24 T cell receptor beta chains below were found in one sample sequenced in a study of brain T cells in children with intractable seizures. Assay: immunoSEQ multiplex PCR; the TCRdb copy retains only in-frame clones and omits some. The sample has 78,000 or so clones; around nine tenths are singletons. Sequenced here: peripheral blood, sampled at surgery. These receptors were taken from a girl aged 2 to 9 with Rasmussen encephalitis and intractable seizures.

The chain is built from TRBV28 and TRBJ1-6, with 9 bases that match TRBD1. V lost 5 bases and J lost 10; bases outside the gene matches: 3. This CDR3 has 13 residues. Germline loops: CDR1 MDHEN, CDR2 SYDVKM. Written as DNA, the CDR3 is TGTGCCAGCAGTGTAGACAGGGGGTCACCCCTCCACTTT. This codes for CASSVDRGSPLHF.

The chain is built from TRBV5-5 and TRBJ2-4; D remains unclear. The CDR3 is 11 amino acids. Germline CDR1 reads SGHKS; CDR2 reads YYEKEE (reference sequence). Trimming cost V 2 bases and J 8 bases, with 5 bases left between them. CDR3 loop: CASSFMDIQYF. The CDR3 DNA sequence: TGTGCCAGCAGCTTTATGGACATTCAGTACTTC.

This chain joins TRBV28 and TRBJ1-5; D perhaps matches TRBD1 (5 bases). This CDR3 is 14 amino acids long. Trimming took off 3 bases at V and 4 bases at J, with 10 bases between the two ends. Germline V gene lookup returns CDR1 MDHEN and CDR2 SYDVKM. For the CDR3, the DNA is TGTGCCAGCAGTTTCAGGGATCGGAATCAGCCCCAGCATTTT. Translated: CASSFRDRNQPQHF.

This chain joins TRBV4-1 and TRBJ2-7; TRBD2 is a possible D gene (6 bases). The CDR3 is 13 amino acids. CDR1 and CDR2 from the germline V gene are MGHRA and YSYEKL. Trimming stripped 0 bases from V and 9 bases from J, with 12 bases between. This CDR3 reads CASSQEPPEGQYF. CDR3 sequence (DNA): TGCGCCAGCAGCCAAGAGCCCCCGGAGGGGCAGTACTTC.

The chain joins TRBV24-1 to TRBJ1-1, with TRBD1 matching 7 bases. This CDR3 is built from 17 residues. The trim removed 5 bases at V and 3 bases at J, leaving 14 bases unmatched. From germline, CDR1 is KGHDR and CDR2 SFDVKD. The CDR3 region has the DNA TGTGCCACCAGTGCCTATTTTTCGACAGGACAGGACACTGAAGCTTTCTTT. Encoded protein: CATSAYFSTGQDTEAFF.

CDR3 sequence: CASSLKDTQYF. The CDR3 DNA follows: TGTGCCAGCAGCTTGAAGGATACGCAGTATTTT. V is TRBV5-6 and J is TRBJ2-3, with D hard to call. Germline loops: CDR1 SGHDT, CDR2 YYEEEE. The CDR3 is made up of 11 amino acids. Trimming pared 1 base from V and 6 bases from J, leaving 3 bases between.

The chain joins TRBV6-6 to TRBJ2-3; 12 nucleotides align to TRBD1. The CDR3 loop spans 16 amino acids. V shed 6 bases and J 4 bases; nucleotides not matched to a gene: 8. CDR1 is MNHNY and CDR2 is SVGAGI in the germline V gene (reference sequence). The CDR3 DNA reads as TGTGCCAGCAGCCCGGGACAGGGGGCGGTCGCAGATACGCAGTATTTT. Its protein is CASSPGQGAVADTQYF.

V usage is TRBV4-1 and J usage is TRBJ1-1; no clear D gene. V was cut by 1 base and J by 1 base, with 10 bases left in between. This CDR3 has 15 residues. Germline assignment: CDR1 MGHRA and CDR2 YSYEKL. For the CDR3, the DNA is TGCGCCAGCAGCCAAGCGTTAGGAAGGAACACTGAAGCTTTCTTT. Protein product: CASSQALGRNTEAFF.

The rearrangement joins TRBV28 to TRBJ1-1; 8 nucleotides agree with TRBD1. With V trimmed by 5 bases and J by 3 bases, 5 bases remained unmatched. CDR1 and CDR2 from the germline V gene are MDHEN and SYDVKM. This CDR3 has 14 amino acids. In nucleotides, the CDR3 is TGTGCCAGCAGTCTCCAGGGGGCCCACACTGAAGCTTTCTTT. Translating gives CASSLQGAHTEAFF.

The V and J genes are TRBV30 and TRBJ2-7, with 9 positions matching TRBD1. The V gene end was trimmed by 1 base and the J gene end by 4 bases; junction bases not matched to a gene: 5. CDR3 length equals 14 residues. Germline CDR1 reads GTSNPN; CDR2 reads SVGIG (reference sequence). CDR3 loop: CAWSARDRAYEQYF. CDR3 DNA sequence: TGTGCCTGGAGTGCACGGGACAGGGCTTACGAGCAGTACTTC.

CDR3 residues: CASSQDEGLYTGELFF. The CDR3 nucleotides are TGTGCCAGCAGCCAAGACGAGGGGTTATACACCGGGGAGCTGTTTTTT. V gene TRBV4-2 combines with J gene TRBJ2-2; the D call may be TRBD1 or TRBD2 (5 bases each). Trimming took off 0 bases at V and 3 bases at J, with 11 bases between the two ends. This CDR3 spans 16 amino acids. Germline lookup yields CDR1 LGHNA and CDR2 YNFKEQ.

The chain couples TRBV3-1 (or the pseudogene TRBV3-2) to TRBJ1-2; D may be TRBD1 (5 bases). The CDR3 consists of 15 residues. The germline gives CDR1 LGHDT, CDR2 YNNKEL (reference sequence). Trimming cost V 3 bases and J 7 bases, with 18 bases left between them. The CDR3 region has the DNA TGTGCCAGCAGCCAGGGGACCAAGAGGGTTCTTGGCTACACCTTC. This translates into CASSQGTKRVLGYTF.

The V and J genes are TRBV30 and TRBJ1-5; no clear D. Germline V CDR1 and CDR2: GTSNPN, SVGIG (reference sequence). The CDR3 extends over 13 amino acids. Trimming removed 5 bases from V and 4 bases from J, with 12 bases in between. CDR3 residues: CAWDGRKNQPQHF. In DNA, the CDR3 is TGTGCCTGGGACGGTCGGAAAAATCAGCCCCAGCATTTT.

This clone was observed a single time. This rearrangement joins TRBV11-3 to TRBJ2-4; 11 nucleotides agree with TRBD2. The V gene's germline CDR1 is SGHNT and CDR2 YENEEA. The CDR3 contains 18 residues. V lost 4 bases, J lost 2 bases, and 10 bases stayed unmatched. The chain's CDR3 is CASSYSGRGLVSKNIQYF. The CDR3 nucleotides read TGTGCCAGCAGCTATAGCGGGAGGGGTCTTGTGTCCAAAAACATTCAGTACTTC.

This sequence joins TRBV28 and TRBJ1-3; TRBD1 matches at 8 bases. Germline assignment: CDR1 MDHEN and CDR2 SYDVKM. CDR3 length: 16 residues. Trimming took 3 bases from V and 3 from J; bases not matched to a gene: 7. CDR3 DNA: TGTGCCAGCAGTTTGGTCCAGGGGGCGAGTGGAAACACCATATATTTT. Translating gives CASSLVQGASGNTIYF.

V and J are TRBV30 and TRBJ1-5; 8 nucleotides line up with TRBD1. From germline, CDR1 is GTSNPN and CDR2 SVGIG (reference sequence). The CDR3 runs 13 residues. After removal of 5 bases from V and 3 bases from J, the junction contained 3 bases not matched to a gene. The CDR3 here is CAWSTGANQPQHF. Written as DNA, the CDR3 is TGTGCCTGGTCGACAGGGGCCAATCAGCCCCAGCATTTT.

This CDR3 is CASSYVGGLRDTQYF. The CDR3 region has the DNA TGTGCCAGCAGCTATGTCGGGGGGCTTCGAGATACGCAGTATTTT. The chain employs TRBV5-6 and TRBJ2-3; D may be TRBD2 (7 bases). The CDR3 spans 15 residues. Trimming removed 3 bases at V and 5 bases at J, with 16 bases between. CDR1 and CDR2 (germline): SGHDT, YYEEEE.

This clone was observed a single time. This rearrangement joins TRBV11-2 to TRBJ1-6, with 7 bases that match TRBD1. J gave up 9 bases and V 7 bases, and 6 bases lay outside the gene matches. The germline V gene encodes CDR1 SGHAT and CDR2 FQNNGV. The CDR3 runs to 13 residues. The chain's CDR3 is CASTRQGGSPLHF. For the CDR3, the DNA is TGTGCCAGCACCCGGCAGGGGGGTTCACCCCTCCACTTT.

The chain carries TRBV3-1 (or the pseudogene TRBV3-2) and TRBJ2-3; D perhaps matches TRBD1 (5 bases). Trimming cost V 4 bases and J 4 bases, with 24 bases left between them. The germline CDR1 and CDR2 sequences are LGHDT and YNNKEL (reference sequence). The CDR3 contains 18 residues. The CDR3 spells CASSPTLGEAKGADTQYF. Here the CDR3 DNA reads TGTGCCAGCAGCCCCACCCTGGGTGAAGCCAAAGGGGCAGATACGCAGTATTTT.

The gene calls are TRBV14 and TRBJ1-4, with D hard to call. V lost 4 bases, J lost 7 bases, and 16 bases lay in between. The CDR3 spans 15 residues. Germline V gives CDR1 SGHDN, CDR2 FVKESK. The DNA of the CDR3 is TGTGCCAGCAGCCCCCGGACCGGGTGGGGTGAAAAACTGTTTTTT. Its translation is CASSPRTGWGEKLFF.

V gene TRBV6-1 combines with J gene TRBJ1-4, with D unclear. CDR1 and CDR2 (germline): MNHNS, SASEGT. V dropped 3 bases and J dropped 5 bases, with 10 bases sitting between them. The CDR3 spans 14 residues. The CDR3 sequence: CASSDAGPNEKLFF. The DNA of the CDR3 is TGTGCCAGCAGTGACGCAGGACCGAATGAAAAACTGTTTTTT.

The table lists this clone with a count of one. V usage is TRBV6-6 and J usage is TRBJ2-7; TRBD1 aligns across 10 bases. V was pared by 1 base and J by 1 base, with 4 bases of the junction left unmatched. The CDR3 sequence is 16 residues long. CDR1 MNHNY and CDR2 SVGAGI come from the germline V gene (reference sequence). The DNA for the CDR3 is TGTGCCAGCAGTTACTGGGGACAGGGGAAATCCTACGAGCAGTACTTC. This translates into CASSYWGQGKSYEQYF.

The chain joins TRBV12-3 or TRBV12-4 to TRBJ1-2; D ambiguous. V dropped 3 bases and J dropped 8 bases, with 13 bases sitting between them. The CDR3 has 13 amino acids. This chain's CDR3 is CASSFGEQSGYTF. The CDR3 nucleotides read TGTGCCAGCAGTTTCGGTGAGCAGAGCGGCTACACCTTC.

J is TRBJ1-1 and V is TRBV10-3; the D is unclear. Looked up from germline, CDR1 is ENHRY and CDR2 is SYGVKD. The V and J ends lost 8 bases and 2 bases respectively, with 3 bases between them. The CDR3 runs 10 residues. For the CDR3, the DNA is TGTGCCATCGGTAACACTGAAGCTTTCTTT. It is translated as CAIGNTEAFF.